The present T cell receptor beta chain was sequenced within a study of cytomegalovirus exposure and HLA in healthy donors. The PCR contained 60 Vbeta and 13 Jbeta primers. Sequencing used immunoSEQ multiplex PCR; TCRdb keeps in-frame clones, though not all of them. The sample includes approximately 130,000 clones, around 77% of them seen just once. This clone appeared a few times. No antigen is known for it. Study observations and caveats: Most likely, a cluster of highly shared sequence variants arose as a sequencing artifact.

Sequenced input: PBMCs. The receptor was isolated from a man aged 50 to 59 in good health and CMV-seronegative.

The CDR3 bases are TGTGCCAGCAGAAGCGGGATTGACGCAGATACGCAGTATTTT. As protein: CASRSGIDADTQYF. The chain uses TRBV28 and TRBJ2-3; 7 bases match TRBD2. The CDR3 has 14 amino acids. The germline gives CDR1 MDHEN, CDR2 SYDVKM. Germline trimming cut 6 bases from V and 4 bases from J; bases unmatched to any gene: 7.